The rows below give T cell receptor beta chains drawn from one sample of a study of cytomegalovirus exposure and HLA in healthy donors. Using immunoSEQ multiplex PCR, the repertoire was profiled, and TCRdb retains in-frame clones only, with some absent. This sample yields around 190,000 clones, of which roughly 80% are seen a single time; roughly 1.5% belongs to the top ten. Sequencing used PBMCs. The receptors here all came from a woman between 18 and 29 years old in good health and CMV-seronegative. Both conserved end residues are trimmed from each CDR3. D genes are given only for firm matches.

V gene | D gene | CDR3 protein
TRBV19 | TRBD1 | ASRQGWGTEAF
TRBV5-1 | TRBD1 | ASSYQQGSFNEKLF
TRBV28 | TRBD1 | ASKTGGIVKAYT
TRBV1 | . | TSSQDRRLAGGEITDTQY
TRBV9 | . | ASSMGDTEAF
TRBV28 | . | ASRTGTDTQY
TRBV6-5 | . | ASSYSGDSGNTIY
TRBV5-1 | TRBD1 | ASSPGQGSYEQY
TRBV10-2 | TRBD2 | ATSLAGGPGRETQY
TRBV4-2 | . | ASSQDFAGQDTEAF
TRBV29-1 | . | SVEVSRHEQY
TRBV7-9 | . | ASSSWAEVNYGYT
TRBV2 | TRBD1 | ARRKTGASGEQY
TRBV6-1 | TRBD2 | ASSDSGGGTDTQY
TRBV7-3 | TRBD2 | ASSPTSGRALDEQF
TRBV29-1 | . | SGAESSYNEQF
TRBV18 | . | ASYLGAGAGNTIY
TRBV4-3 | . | ASSQDLSGERSNQPQH
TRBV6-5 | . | ASSYSIFRATDTQY
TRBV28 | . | ASSSRGYT
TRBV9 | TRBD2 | ASSPRLPLAGGRTYEQY
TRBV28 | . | ASSPIPAGSGANVLT
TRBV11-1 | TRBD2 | ASSPIAPRGATAELF
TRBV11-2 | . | ASSLEGASYNSPLH
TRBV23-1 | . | ASSQADQPQH
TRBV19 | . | ASSIGLHNSPLH
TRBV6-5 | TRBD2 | ASSYQTSGFLGEQY
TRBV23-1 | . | ASTPLDNTAKNIQY
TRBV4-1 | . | ASRSGEGNYNSPLH
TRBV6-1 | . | ASSDRRETEAF
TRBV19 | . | ASSTALGYEQY
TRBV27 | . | ASSLSAWDEQY
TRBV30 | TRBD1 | AWSVGTGGREKLF
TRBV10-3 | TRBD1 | AISLRQGGFDEQF
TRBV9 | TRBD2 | ASSELAGALDTQY
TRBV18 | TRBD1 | ASSPPTGGTEAF
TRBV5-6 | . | ASSGGWDNSPLH
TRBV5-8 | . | ASSLRGSGNTIY
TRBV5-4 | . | ASSNGQNTGELF
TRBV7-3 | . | ASSRLGRDGETQY
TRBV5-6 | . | ASSWTGTNYEQY
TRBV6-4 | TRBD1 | ASSEEGQGQPQH